Sequencing of this T cell receptor beta chain was carried out in a study of T cell repertoires and HLA-DP antigens. For the study at large: Sorted CD137+CD4+ samples averaged around 200 ng DNA; pre-culture CD4+ samples, 1,000 to 1,500 ng.

Clones were read by immunoSEQ multiplex PCR, and TCRdb kept only the in-frame ones, dropping some. The repertoire holds around 70,000 clones, with just under 80% as singletons. Turning to this clone: Its specificity is not known.

Untouched CD4+ T cells were bead-isolated at approximately 98% purity. Germline lookup yields CDR1 SGHAT and CDR2 FQNNGV. V gave up 5 bases and J gave up 1 base; unmatched junction bases: 6. The CDR3 runs to 16 residues. Overall study findings and caveats: Average cumulative frequency of previously undetected clones was over 30% against one allele and 45% to 65% against the other. No separate analysis of naive versus memory CD4+ cells was done.

This TCR was recovered from a man between 60 and 70 years old in good health and CMV-seronegative. The chain uses TRBV11-2 and TRBJ2-7; 12 bases match TRBD1. The source material was CD4+ T cells from PBMCs. Written as DNA, the CDR3 is TGTGCCAGCAGCCCCCCGGGACAGGGGGCTTCCTACGAGCAGTACTTC. Its protein product is CASSPPGQGASYEQYF. The variable domain in full, with the rest retrieved from reference TRBV11-2 and TRBJ2-7, is EAGVAQSPRYKIIEKRQSVAFWCNPISGHATLYWYQQILGQGPKLLIQFQNNGVVDDSQLPKDRFSAERLKGVDSTLKIQPAKLEDSAVYLCASSPPGQGASYEQYFGPGTRLTVT.